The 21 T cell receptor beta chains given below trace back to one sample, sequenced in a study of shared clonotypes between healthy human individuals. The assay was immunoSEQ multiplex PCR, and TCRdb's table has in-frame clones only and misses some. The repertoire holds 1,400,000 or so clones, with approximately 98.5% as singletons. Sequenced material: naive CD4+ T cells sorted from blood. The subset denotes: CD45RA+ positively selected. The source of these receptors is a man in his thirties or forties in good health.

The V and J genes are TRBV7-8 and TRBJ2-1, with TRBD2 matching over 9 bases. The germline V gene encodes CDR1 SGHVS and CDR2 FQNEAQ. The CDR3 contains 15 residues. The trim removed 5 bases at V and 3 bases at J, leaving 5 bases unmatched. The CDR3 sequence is CASSPPSGNYNEQFF. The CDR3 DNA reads TGTGCCAGCAGCCCACCTAGCGGGAACTACAATGAGCAGTTCTTC.

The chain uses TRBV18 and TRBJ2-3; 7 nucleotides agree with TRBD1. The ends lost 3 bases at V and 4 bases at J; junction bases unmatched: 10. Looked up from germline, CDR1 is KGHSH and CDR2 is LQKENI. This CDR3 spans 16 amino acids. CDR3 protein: CASSPLETGLSDTQYF. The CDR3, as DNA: TGTGCCAGCTCACCGCTGGAGACAGGGCTATCAGATACGCAGTATTTT.

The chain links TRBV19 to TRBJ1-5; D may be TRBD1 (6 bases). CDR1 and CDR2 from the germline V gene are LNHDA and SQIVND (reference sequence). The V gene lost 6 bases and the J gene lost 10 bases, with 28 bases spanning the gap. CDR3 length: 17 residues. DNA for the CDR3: TGTGCCAGTAGGATTAGGGGGGTGTCGGCCTCCTACAGCCCCCAGCATTTT. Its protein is CASRIRGVSASYSPQHF.

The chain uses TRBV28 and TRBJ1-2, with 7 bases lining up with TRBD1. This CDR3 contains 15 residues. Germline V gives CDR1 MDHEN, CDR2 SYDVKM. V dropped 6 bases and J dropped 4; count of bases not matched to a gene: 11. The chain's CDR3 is CASSWGDRVIYGYTF. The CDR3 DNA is TGTGCCAGCAGCTGGGGGGACAGAGTGATCTATGGCTACACCTTC.

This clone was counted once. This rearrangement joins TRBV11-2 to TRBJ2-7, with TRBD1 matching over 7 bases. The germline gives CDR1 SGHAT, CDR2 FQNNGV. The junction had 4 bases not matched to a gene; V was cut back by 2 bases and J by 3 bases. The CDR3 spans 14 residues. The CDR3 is CASSLRWDSYEQYF. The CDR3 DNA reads TGTGCCAGCAGCTTACGGTGGGACAGCTACGAGCAGTACTTC.

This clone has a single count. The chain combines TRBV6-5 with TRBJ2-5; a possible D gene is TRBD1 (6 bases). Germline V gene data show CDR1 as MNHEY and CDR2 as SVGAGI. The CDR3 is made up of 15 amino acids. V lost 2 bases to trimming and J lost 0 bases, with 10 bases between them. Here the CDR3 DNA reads TGTGCCAGCAGTTACGATCAGGGGTACCAAGAGACCCAGTACTTC. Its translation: CASSYDQGYQETQYF.

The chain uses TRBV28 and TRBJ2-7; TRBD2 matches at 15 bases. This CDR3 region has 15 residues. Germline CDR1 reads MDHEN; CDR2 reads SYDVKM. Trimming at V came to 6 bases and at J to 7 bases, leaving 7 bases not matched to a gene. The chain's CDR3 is CASSPGLAGGLEQYF. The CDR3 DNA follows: TGTGCCAGCAGCCCCGGACTAGCGGGAGGGCTTGAGCAGTACTTC.

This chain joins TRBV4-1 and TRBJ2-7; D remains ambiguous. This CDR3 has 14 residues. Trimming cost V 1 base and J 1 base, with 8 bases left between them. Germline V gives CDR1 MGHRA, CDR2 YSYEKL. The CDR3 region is CASSQVMVSYEQYF. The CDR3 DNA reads TGCGCCAGCAGCCAAGTAATGGTTTCCTACGAGCAGTACTTC.

The CDR3 here is CASSPGRLSYNEQFF. In DNA, the CDR3 is TGTGCCAGCTCACCAGGGAGGCTCTCCTACAATGAGCAGTTCTTC. The gene calls are TRBV18 and TRBJ2-1; D might be TRBD2 (6 bases). CDR3 length: 15 amino acids. V was trimmed by 2 bases and J by 0 bases, leaving 8 bases between them. CDR1 KGHSH and CDR2 LQKENI come from the germline V gene.

As DNA, the CDR3 is TGTGCCAGCAGCTTTTGGTCCCTAGGCCGGAACACCGGGGAGCTGTTTTTT. Translation gives CASSFWSLGRNTGELFF. The chain couples TRBV7-9 to TRBJ2-2; no firm D call. Trimming removed 3 bases from V and 1 base from J, with 15 bases in between. Looked up from germline, CDR1 is SEHNR and CDR2 is FQNEAQ (reference sequence). The CDR3 has 17 residues.

The CDR3 sequence is CASSITGQDSTEQFF. CDR3 in DNA: TGTGCCAGCAGTATAACAGGGCAGGATAGCACTGAGCAGTTCTTC. The chain carries TRBV9 and TRBJ2-1, with a possible D match to TRBD1 (6 bases). The V end was cut by 5 bases, the J end by 9 bases, with 21 bases between. From germline, CDR1 is SGDLS and CDR2 YYNGEE. This CDR3 comprises 15 residues.

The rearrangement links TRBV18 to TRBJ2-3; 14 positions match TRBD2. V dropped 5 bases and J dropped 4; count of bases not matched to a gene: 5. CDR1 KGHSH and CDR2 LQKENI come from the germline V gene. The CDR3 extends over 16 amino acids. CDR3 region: CASSSGLAGASDTQYF. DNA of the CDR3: TGTGCCAGCTCATCGGGACTAGCGGGAGCGTCAGATACGCAGTATTTT.

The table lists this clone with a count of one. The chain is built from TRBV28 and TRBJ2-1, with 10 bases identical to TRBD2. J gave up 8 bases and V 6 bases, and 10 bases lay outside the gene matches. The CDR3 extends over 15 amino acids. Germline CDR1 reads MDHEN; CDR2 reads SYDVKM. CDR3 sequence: CASSGGLAGADEQFF. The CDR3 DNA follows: TGTGCCAGCAGCGGGGGGCTAGCGGGAGCCGATGAGCAGTTCTTC.

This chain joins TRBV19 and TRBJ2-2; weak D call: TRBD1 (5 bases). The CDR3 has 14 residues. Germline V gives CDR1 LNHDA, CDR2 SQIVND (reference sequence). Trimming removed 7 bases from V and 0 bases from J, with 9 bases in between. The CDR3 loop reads CASKRTPNTGELFF. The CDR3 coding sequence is TGTGCCAGTAAAAGGACACCGAACACCGGGGAGCTGTTTTTT. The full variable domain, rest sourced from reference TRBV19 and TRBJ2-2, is DGGITQSPKYLFRKEGQNVTLSCEQNLNHDAMYWYRQDPGQGLRLIYYSQIVNDFQKGDIAEGYSVSREKKESFPLTVTSAQKNPTAFYLCASKRTPNTGELFFGEGSRLTVL.

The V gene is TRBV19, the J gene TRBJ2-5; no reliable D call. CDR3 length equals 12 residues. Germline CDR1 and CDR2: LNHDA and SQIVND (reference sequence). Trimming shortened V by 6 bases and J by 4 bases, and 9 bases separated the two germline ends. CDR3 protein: CASRNRGETQYF. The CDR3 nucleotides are TGTGCCAGTAGGAACAGAGGAGAGACCCAGTACTTC. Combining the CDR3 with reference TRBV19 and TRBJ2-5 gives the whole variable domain DGGITQSPKYLFRKEGQNVTLSCEQNLNHDAMYWYRQDPGQGLRLIYYSQIVNDFQKGDIAEGYSVSREKKESFPLTVTSAQKNPTAFYLCASRNRGETQYFGPGTRLLVL.

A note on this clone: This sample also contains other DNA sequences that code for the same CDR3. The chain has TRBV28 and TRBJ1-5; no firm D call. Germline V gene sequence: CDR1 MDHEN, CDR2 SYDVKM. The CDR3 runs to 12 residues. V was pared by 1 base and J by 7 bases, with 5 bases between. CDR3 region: CASSLFDQPQHF. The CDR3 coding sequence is TGTGCCAGCAGTTTATTTGACCAGCCCCAGCATTTT.

The CDR3 is CASSPPTTAWNEQFF. As DNA, the CDR3 is TGTGCCAGCAGCCCCCCAACGACTGCTTGGAATGAGCAGTTCTTC. The chain links TRBV5-6 to TRBJ2-1; unclear D gene. Trimming removed 4 bases from V and 7 bases from J, with 18 bases in between. The CDR3 covers 15 residues. Germline CDR1 and CDR2: SGHDT and YYEEEE.

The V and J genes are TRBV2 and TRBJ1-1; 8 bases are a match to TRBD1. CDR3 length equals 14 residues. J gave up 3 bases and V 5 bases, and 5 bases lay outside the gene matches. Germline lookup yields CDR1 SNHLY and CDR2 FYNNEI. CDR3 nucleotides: TGTGCCAGCAGTCTTGGACAGGGTCACACTGAAGCTTTCTTT. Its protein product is CASSLGQGHTEAFF.

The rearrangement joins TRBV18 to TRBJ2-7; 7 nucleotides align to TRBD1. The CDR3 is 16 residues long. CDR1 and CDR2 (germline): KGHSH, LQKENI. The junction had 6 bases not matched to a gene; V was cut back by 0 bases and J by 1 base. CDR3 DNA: TGTGCCAGCTCACCACCGGGCAGGGGGAAATCCTACGAGCAGTACTTC. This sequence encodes CASSPPGRGKSYEQYF.

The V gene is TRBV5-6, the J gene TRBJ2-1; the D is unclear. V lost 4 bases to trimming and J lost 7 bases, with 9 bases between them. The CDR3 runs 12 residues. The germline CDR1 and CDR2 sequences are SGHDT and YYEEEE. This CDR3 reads CASSKFSNEQFF. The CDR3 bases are TGTGCCAGCAGCAAATTTTCGAATGAGCAGTTCTTC.

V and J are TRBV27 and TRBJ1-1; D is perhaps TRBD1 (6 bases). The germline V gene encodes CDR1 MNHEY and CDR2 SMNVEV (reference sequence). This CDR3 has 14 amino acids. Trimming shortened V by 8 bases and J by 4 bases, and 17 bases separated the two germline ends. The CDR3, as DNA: TGTGCCAGCGGGCCCCTGGGGGGCCTCACTGAAGCTTTCTTT. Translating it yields CASGPLGGLTEAFF.